The present entry profiles one T cell receptor (beta chain) with its context. Its antigen is as yet unknown. Assay: immunoSEQ multiplex PCR; the TCRdb copy retains only in-frame clones and omits some. The table shows 140,000 to 150,000 clones, with roughly four fifths occurring only once. The record originates from a study of T cell responses to AZD1222 COVID-19 vaccine. Study-level findings and limits: Targeting of unmutated variant regions was reportedly seen in nearly half of spike-specific TCRs. Baseline seropositives among AZD1222 recipients totaled only six or seven. Clonal diversity was possibly underestimated, and the donors were mostly white British, with more females.

The ends were cut back, 0 bases at V and 6 bases at J, with 14 bases in the middle. This CDR3 has 15 residues. Germline CDR1 and CDR2: KGHSH and LQKENI. This TCR was sampled from an adult in good health. This sequence joins TRBV18 and TRBJ1-1; D may be TRBD1 (6 bases). The specimen comprised peripheral blood, sampled on day 0 of MenACWY control vaccination. The CDR3 loop is CASSPPSNRAAEAFF. CDR3 sequence (DNA): TGTGCCAGCTCACCACCCTCCAACAGGGCCGCTGAAGCTTTCTTT.